One T cell receptor beta chain is described in this entry. Its antigen is currently unknown. These data are taken from a study of cytomegalovirus exposure and HLA in healthy donors. Study-wide results and limits: The authors later linked a missense DCLRE1C variant to TCR beta V- and J-gene trimming.

Both 60 Vbeta primers and 13 Jbeta primers went into the PCR. In the original analysis: Per a later analysis, the number of unique TCR beta chains was approximately 80 million, of which 8.5 million to 11 million were shared. The protocol was immunoSEQ multiplex PCR, while the TCRdb copy is restricted to in-frame clones and leaves out a portion. The V and J calls and the clone size are those of that table, but D and trimming were determined from the DNA. This sample has about 110,000 clones, with around 76% found just once. The TCR was taken from a man aged 30-40 years in good health and CMV-seropositive. Sequencing was carried out using PBMCs.

Here the CDR3 DNA reads TGTGCCAGCAGCTTAGATACTAGCGGGGGACTCACAGATACGCAGTATTTT. Its translation is CASSLDTSGGLTDTQYF. This rearrangement joins TRBV7-8 to TRBJ2-3; TRBD2 agrees at 11 bases. CDR1 SGHVS and CDR2 FQNEAQ come from the germline V gene. The length of the CDR3 is 17 residues. After removal of 1 base from V and 2 bases from J, the junction contained 5 bases not matched to a gene.